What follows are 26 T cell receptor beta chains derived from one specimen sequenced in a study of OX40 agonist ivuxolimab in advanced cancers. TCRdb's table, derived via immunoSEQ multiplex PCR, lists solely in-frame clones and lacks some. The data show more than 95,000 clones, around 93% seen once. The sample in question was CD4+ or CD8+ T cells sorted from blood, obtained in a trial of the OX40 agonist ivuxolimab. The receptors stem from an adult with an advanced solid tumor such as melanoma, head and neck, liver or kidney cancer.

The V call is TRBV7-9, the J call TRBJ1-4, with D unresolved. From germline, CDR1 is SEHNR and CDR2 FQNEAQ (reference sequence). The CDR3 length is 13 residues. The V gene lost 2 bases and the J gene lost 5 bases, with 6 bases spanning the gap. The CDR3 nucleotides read TGTGCCAGCAGCTTAATCCGAAATGAAAAACTGTTTTTT. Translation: CASSLIRNEKLFF.

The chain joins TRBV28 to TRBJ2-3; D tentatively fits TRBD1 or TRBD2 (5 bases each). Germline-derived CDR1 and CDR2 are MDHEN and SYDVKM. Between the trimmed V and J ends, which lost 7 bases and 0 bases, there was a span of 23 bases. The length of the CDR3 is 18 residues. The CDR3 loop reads CASTPGRPFSSSTDTQYF. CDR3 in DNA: TGTGCCAGCACCCCGGGACGACCATTTTCGTCTAGCACAGATACGCAGTATTTT.

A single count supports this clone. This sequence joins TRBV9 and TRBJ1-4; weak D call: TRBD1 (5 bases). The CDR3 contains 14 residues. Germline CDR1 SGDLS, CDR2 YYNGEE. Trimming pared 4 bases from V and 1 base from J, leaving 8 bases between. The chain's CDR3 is CASSRGVTNEKLFF. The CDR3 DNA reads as TGTGCCAGCAGCAGAGGGGTAACTAATGAAAAACTGTTTTTT.

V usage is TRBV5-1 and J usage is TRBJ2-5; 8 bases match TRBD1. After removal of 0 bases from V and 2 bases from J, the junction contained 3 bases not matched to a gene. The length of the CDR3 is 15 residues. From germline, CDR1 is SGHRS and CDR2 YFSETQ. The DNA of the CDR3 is TGCGCCAGCAGCTTGGGACAGGGGCCTCAAGAGACCCAGTACTTC. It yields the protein CASSLGQGPQETQYF.

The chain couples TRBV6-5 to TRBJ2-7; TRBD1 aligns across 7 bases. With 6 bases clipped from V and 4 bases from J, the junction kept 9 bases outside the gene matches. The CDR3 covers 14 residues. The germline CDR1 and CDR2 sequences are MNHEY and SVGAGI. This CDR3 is CASRETGQRYEQYF. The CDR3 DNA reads TGTGCCAGCAGAGAGACGGGACAGCGATACGAGCAGTACTTC.

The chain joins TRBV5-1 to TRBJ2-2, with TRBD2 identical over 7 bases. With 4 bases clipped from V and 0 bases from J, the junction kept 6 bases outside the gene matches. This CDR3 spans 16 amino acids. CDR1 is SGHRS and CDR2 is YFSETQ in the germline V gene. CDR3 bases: TGCGCCAGCAGCGCGATACTAGCGCCGAACACCGGGGAGCTGTTTTTT. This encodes CASSAILAPNTGELFF.

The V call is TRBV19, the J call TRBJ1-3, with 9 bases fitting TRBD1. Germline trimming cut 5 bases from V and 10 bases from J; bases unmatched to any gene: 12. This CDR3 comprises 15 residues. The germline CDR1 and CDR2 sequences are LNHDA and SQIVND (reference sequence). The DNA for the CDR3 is TGTGCCAGTAGTCTCCACAGGGGGCCTGGAGGAACCATATATTTT. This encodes CASSLHRGPGGTIYF.

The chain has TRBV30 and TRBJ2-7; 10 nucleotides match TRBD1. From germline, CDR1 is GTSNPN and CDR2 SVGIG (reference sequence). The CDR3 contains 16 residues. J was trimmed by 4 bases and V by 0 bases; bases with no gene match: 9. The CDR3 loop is CAWSVRGTGATYEQYF. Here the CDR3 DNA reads TGTGCCTGGAGTGTACGCGGGACAGGGGCCACGTACGAGCAGTACTTC.

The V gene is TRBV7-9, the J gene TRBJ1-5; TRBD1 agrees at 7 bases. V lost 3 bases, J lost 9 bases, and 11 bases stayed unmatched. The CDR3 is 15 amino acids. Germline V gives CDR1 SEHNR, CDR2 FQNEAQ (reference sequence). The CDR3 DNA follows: TGTGCCAGCAGCTTGACAGGGTCGGATGGGTCGCCCCAGCATTTT. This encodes CASSLTGSDGSPQHF.

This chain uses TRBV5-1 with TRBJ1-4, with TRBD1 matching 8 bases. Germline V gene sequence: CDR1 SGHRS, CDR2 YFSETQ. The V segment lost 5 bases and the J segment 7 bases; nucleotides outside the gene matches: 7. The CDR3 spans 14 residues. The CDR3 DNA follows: TGCGCCAGCAGGACAGGGGAGGTTGTTGAAAAACTGTTTTTT. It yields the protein CASRTGEVVEKLFF.

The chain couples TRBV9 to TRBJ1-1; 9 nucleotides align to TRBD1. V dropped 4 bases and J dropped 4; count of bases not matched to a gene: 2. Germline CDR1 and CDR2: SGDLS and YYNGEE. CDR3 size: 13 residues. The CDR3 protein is CASSQQGATEAFF. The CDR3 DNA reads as TGTGCCAGCAGCCAACAGGGGGCCACTGAAGCTTTCTTT.

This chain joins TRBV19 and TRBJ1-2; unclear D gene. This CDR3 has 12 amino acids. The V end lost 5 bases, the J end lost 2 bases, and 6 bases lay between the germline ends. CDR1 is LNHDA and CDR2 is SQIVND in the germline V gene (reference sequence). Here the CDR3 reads CASSRQNYGYTF. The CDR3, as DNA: TGTGCCAGTAGTCGGCAGAACTATGGCTACACCTTC.

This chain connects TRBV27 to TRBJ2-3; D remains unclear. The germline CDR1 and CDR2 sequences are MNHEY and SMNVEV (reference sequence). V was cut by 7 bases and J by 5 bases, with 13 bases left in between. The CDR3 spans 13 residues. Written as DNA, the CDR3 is TGTGCCAGCACCCGGTCCCTCGGAGATACGCAGTATTTT. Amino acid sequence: CASTRSLGDTQYF.

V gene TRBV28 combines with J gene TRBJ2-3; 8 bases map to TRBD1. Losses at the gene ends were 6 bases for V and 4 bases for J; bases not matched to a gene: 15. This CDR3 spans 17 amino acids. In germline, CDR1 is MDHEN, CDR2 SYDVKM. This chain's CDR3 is CASRPTPGGGGPDTQYF. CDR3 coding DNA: TGTGCCAGCAGGCCTACCCCAGGGGGCGGTGGCCCAGATACGCAGTATTTT.

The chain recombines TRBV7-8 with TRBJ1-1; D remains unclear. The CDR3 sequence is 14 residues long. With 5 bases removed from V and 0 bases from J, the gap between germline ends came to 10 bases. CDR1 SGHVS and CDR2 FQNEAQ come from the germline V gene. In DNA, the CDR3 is TGTGCCAGCAGCGCCCGGATTGTGAACACTGAAGCTTTCTTT. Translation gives CASSARIVNTEAFF. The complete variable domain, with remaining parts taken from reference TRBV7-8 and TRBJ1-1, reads GAGVSQSPRYKVAKRGQDVALRCDPISGHVSLFWYQQALGQGPEFLTYFQNEAQLDKSGLPSDRFFAERPEGSVSTLKIQRTQQEDSAVYLCASSARIVNTEAFFGQGTRLTVV.

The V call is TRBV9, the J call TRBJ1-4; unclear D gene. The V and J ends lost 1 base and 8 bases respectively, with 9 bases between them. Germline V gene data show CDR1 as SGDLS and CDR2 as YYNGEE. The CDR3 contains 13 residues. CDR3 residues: CASSVFIGEKLFF. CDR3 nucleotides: TGTGCCAGCAGCGTATTCATCGGGGAAAAACTGTTTTTT.

This CDR3 reads CASSTRDTSYEQYF. The CDR3 DNA follows: TGTGCCAGCAGCACCCGGGACACCTCCTACGAGCAGTACTTC. V gene TRBV7-2 combines with J gene TRBJ2-5; D is perhaps TRBD1 (6 bases). Matching the DNA end better, TRBJ2-7 makes the J call doubtful. This CDR3 is 14 amino acids long. Germline V gives CDR1 SGHTA, CDR2 FQGNSA.

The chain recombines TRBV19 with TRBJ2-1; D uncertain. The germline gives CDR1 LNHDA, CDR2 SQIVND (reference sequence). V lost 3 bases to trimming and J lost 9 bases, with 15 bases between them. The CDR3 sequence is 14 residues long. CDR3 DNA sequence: TGTGCCAGTAGTATGAGCCTAGTGGTAGGTGAGCAGTTCTTC. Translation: CASSMSLVVGEQFF.

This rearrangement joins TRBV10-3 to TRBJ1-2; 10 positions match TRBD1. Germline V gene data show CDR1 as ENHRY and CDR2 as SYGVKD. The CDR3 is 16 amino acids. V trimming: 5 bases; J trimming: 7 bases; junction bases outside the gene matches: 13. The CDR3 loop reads CAISNSGTGERSGYTF. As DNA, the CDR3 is TGTGCCATCAGTAATTCCGGGACAGGGGAAAGAAGTGGCTACACCTTC.

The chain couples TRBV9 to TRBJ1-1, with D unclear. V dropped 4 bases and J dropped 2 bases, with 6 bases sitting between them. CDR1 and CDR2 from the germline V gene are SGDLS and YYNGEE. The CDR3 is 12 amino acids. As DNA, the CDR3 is TGTGCCAGCAGCTACGATAACACTGAAGCTTTCTTT. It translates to CASSYDNTEAFF.

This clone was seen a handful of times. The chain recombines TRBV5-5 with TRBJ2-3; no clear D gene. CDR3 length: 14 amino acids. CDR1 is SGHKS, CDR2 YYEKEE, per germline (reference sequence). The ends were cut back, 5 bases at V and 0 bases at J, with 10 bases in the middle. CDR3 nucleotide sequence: TGTGCCAGCAGTTCTGGGCCAAGCACAGATACGCAGTATTTT. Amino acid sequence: CASSSGPSTDTQYF.

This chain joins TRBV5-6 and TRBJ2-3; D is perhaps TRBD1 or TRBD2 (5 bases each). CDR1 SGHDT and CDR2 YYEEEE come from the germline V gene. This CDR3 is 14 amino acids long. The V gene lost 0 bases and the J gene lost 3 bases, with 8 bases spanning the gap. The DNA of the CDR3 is TGTGCCAGCAGCTTGGATGAGGGGACAGATACGCAGTATTTT. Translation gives CASSLDEGTDTQYF.

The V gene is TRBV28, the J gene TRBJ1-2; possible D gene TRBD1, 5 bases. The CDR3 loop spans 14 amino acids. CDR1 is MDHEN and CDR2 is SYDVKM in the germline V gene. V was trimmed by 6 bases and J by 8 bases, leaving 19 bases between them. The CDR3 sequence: CASSDTGWLWGYTF. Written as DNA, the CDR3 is TGTGCCAGCAGCGATACAGGTTGGCTATGGGGCTACACCTTC.

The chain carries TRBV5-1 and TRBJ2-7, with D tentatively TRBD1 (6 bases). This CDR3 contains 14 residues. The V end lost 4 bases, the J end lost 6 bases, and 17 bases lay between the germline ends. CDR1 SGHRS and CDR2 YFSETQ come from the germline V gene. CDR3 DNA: TGCGCCAGCAGCCCACGACAGGATTTGGGCGAGCAGTACTTC. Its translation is CASSPRQDLGEQYF. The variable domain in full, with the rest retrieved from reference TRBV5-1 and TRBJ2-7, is KAGVTQTPRYLIKTRGQQVTLSCSPISGHRSVSWYQQTPGQGLQFLFEYFSETQRNKGNFPGRFSGRQFSNSRSEMNVSTLELGDSALYLCASSPRQDLGEQYFGPGTRLTVT.

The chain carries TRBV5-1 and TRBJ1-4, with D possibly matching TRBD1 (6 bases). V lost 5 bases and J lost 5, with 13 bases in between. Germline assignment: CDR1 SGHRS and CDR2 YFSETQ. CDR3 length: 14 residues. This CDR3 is CASRIGGANEKLFF. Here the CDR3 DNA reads TGCGCCAGCAGGATAGGGGGGGCGAATGAAAAACTGTTTTTT.

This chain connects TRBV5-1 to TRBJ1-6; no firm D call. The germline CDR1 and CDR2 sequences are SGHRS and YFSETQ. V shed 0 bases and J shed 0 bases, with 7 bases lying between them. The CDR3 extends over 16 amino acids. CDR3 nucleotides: TGCGCCAGCAGCTTGGACGACAACTCCTATAATTCACCCCTCCACTTT. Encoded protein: CASSLDDNSYNSPLHF.